These T cell receptor beta chains were read from a single sample in a study of shared clonotypes between healthy human individuals. Measured with immunoSEQ multiplex PCR; TCRdb has only the in-frame clones, and not every one. Here the sample spans a few million clones, about 94% being singletons. Sequenced sample: naive CD8+ T cells from PBMCs. Source of these receptors: a man between 18 and 29 years old in good health. Some clones in this sample may be carry-over from other donors' samples. Each CDR3 is given with its conserved first and last residue.

v_gene	j_gene	CDR3aa
TRBV7-3	TRBJ2-7	CASSPTGTTMNEQYF
TRBV4-1	TRBJ2-7	CASSPGGLAGDEQYF
TRBV9	TRBJ2-7	CASSPRDSYEQYF
TRBV27	TRBJ2-1	CASAPGTSGNNEQFF
TRBV4-3	TRBJ2-3	CASSQASAATDTQYF
TRBV7-8	TRBJ1-1	CASSLSDRPEAFF
TRBV29-1	TRBJ2-7	CSVQTDSSYEQYF
TRBV19	TRBJ1-2	CASSTGERDRRNYGYTF
TRBV6-5	TRBJ2-5	CASSYSRDRVEETQYF
TRBV2	TRBJ2-7	CASSDLAEATYEQYF
TRBV18	TRBJ2-1	CASSPPDRVTYNEQFF
TRBV28	TRBJ1-1	CASTPGVVTEAFF
TRBV7-9	TRBJ2-1	CASSFAGASNEQFF
TRBV2	TRBJ1-5	CASSDGTANQPQHF
TRBV6-5	TRBJ2-3	CASSYKWRVTDTQYF
TRBV7-9	TRBJ2-3	CASSLGLAEPTDTQYF
TRBV2	TRBJ2-1	CATDQSGDRNNEQFF
TRBV30	TRBJ1-1	CASLKPLSRQAFF
TRBV5-1	TRBJ2-7	CASSFDGSSYEQYF
TRBV7-9	TRBJ2-1	CASKSGTSGHNEQFF
TRBV7-9	TRBJ2-3	CASDSGSSDTQYF
TRBV5-5	TRBJ1-2	CASSWGTGEDYGYTF